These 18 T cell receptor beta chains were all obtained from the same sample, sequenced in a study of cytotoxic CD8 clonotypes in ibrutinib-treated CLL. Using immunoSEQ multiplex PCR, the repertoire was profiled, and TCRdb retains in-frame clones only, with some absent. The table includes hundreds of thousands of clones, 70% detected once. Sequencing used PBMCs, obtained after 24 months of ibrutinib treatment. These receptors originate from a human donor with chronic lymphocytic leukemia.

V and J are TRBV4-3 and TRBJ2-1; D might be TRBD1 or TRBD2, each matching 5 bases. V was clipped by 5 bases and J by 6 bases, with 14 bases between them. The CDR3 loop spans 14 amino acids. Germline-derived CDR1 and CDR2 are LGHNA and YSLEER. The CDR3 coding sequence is TGCGCCAGCAGCGCACGGGACCGAGGCAATGAGCAGTTCTTC. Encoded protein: CASSARDRGNEQFF.

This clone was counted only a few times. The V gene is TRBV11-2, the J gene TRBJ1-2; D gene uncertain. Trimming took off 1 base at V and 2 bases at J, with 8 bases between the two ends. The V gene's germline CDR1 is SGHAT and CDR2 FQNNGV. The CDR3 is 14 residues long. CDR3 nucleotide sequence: TGTGCCAGCAGCTTAGGGCAGTGGAACTATGGCTACACCTTC. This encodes CASSLGQWNYGYTF.

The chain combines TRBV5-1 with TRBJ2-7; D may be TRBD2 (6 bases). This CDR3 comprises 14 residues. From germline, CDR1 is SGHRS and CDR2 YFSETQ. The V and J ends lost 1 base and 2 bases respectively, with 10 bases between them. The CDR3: CASSLQLAAYEQYF. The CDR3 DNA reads TGCGCCAGCAGCTTGCAACTAGCAGCCTACGAGCAGTACTTC.

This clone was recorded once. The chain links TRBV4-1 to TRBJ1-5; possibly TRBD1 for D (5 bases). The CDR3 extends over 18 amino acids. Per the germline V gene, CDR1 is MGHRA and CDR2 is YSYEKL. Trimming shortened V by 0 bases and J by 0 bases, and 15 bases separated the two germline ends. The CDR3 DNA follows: TGCGCCAGCAGCCAAGATGGACTCGGGGCCTATAGCAATCAGCCCCAGCATTTT. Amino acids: CASSQDGLGAYSNQPQHF.

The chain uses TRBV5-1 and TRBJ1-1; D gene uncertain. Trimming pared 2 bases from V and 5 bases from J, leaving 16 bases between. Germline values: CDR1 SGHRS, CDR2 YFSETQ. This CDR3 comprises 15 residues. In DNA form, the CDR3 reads TGCGCCAGCAGCTTCCCCGGTCCCCCAAGTACTGAAGCTTTCTTT. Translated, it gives CASSFPGPPSTEAFF.

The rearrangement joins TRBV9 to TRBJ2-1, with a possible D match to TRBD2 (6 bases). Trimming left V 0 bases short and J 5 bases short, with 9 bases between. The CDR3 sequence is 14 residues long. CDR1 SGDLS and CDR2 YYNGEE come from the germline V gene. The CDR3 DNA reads TGTGCCAGCAGCGTAGAGGTAGCGGACAATGAGCAGTTCTTC. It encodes CASSVEVADNEQFF.

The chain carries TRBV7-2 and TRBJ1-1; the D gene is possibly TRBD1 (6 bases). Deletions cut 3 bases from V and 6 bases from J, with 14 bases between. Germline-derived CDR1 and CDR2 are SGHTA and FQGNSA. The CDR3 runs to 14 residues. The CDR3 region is CASSLYRAPAEAFF. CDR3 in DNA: TGTGCCAGCAGCTTGTACAGGGCTCCCGCTGAAGCTTTCTTT.

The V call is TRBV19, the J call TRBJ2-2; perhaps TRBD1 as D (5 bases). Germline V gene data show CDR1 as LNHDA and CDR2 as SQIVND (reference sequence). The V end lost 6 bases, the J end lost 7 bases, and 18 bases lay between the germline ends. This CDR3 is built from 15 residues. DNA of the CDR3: TGTGCCAGTAGGGTATTTTACGGTAGGGGCGGGGAGCTGTTTTTT. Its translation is CASRVFYGRGGELFF.

DNA of the CDR3: TGTGCCAGCAGTTTATATCGGGACGGCCGTAATCAGCCCCAGCATTTT. Its translation is CASSLYRDGRNQPQHF. The chain links TRBV28 to TRBJ1-5; D is possibly TRBD1 (5 bases). V lost 1 base to trimming and J lost 4 bases, with 14 bases between them. Looked up from germline, CDR1 is MDHEN and CDR2 is SYDVKM. The CDR3 spans 16 residues.

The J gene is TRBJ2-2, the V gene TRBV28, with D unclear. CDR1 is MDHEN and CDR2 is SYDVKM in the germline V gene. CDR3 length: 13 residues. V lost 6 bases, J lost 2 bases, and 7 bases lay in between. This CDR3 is CASSWSNTGELFF. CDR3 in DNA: TGTGCCAGCAGCTGGTCTAACACCGGGGAGCTGTTTTTT.

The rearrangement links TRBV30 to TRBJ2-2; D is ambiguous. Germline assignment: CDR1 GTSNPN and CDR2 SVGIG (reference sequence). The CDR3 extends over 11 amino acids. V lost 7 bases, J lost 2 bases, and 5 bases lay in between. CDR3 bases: TGTGCCTCGGAAAACACCGGGGAGCTGTTTTTT. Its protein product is CASENTGELFF.

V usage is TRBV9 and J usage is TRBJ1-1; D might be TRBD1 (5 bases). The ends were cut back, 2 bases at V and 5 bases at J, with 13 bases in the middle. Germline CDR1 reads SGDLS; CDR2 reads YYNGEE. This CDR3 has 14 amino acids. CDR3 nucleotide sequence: TGTGCCAGCAGCGTCGAGGGGCAGAGGACTGAAGCTTTCTTT. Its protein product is CASSVEGQRTEAFF.

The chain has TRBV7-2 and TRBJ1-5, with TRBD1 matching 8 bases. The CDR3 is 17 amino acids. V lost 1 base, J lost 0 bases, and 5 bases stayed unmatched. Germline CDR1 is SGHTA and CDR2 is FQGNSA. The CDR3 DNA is TGTGCCAGCAGCTTAGGAGCGGGACAGGTTAGCAATCAGCCCCAGCATTTT. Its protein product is CASSLGAGQVSNQPQHF.

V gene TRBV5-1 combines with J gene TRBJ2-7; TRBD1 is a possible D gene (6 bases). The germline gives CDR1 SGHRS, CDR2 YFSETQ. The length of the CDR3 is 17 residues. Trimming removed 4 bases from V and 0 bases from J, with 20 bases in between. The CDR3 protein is CASSLIPGQTPSYEQYF. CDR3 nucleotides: TGCGCCAGCAGCCTGATCCCAGGACAGACACCCTCCTACGAGCAGTACTTC.

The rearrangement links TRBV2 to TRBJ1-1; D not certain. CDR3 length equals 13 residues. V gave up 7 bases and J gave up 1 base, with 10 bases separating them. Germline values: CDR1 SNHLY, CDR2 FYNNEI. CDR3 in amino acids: CASTNGRNTEAFF. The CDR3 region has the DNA TGTGCCAGCACTAACGGGAGGAACACTGAAGCTTTCTTT.

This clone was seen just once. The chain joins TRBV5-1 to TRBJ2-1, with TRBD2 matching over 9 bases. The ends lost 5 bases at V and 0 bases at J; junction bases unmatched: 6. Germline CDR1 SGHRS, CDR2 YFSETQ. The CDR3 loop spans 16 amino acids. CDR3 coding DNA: TGCGCCAGCAGGCGCGCTAGCGGGGACTCCTACAATGAGCAGTTCTTC. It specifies CASRRASGDSYNEQFF.

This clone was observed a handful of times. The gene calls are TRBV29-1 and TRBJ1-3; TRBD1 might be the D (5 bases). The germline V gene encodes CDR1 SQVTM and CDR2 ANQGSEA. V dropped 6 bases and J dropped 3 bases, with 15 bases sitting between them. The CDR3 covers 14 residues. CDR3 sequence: CSVRLLGDGNTIYF. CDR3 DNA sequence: TGCAGCGTCAGACTCCTGGGGGATGGAAACACCATATATTTT.

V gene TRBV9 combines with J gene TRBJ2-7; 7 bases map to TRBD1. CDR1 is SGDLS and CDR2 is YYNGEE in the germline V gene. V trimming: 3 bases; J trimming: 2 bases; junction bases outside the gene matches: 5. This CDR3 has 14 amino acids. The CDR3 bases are TGTGCCAGCAGCGAATCGGACAGGACCTACGAGCAGTACTTC. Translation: CASSESDRTYEQYF.